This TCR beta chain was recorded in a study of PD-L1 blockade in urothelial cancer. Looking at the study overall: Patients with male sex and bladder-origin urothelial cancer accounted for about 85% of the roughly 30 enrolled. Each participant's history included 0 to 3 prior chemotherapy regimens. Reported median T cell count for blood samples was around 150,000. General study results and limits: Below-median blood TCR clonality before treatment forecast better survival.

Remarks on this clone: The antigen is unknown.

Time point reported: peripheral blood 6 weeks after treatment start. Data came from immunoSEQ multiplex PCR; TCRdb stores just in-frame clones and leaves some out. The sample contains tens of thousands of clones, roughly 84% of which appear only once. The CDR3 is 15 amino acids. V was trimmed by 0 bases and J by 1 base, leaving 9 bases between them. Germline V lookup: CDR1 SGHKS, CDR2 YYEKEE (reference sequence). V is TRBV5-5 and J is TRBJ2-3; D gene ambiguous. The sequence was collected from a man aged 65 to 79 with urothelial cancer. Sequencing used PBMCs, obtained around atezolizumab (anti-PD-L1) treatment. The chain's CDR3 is CASSLARVGTDTQYF. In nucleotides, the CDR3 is TGTGCCAGCAGCTTGGCTCGGGTTGGCACAGATACGCAGTATTTT.